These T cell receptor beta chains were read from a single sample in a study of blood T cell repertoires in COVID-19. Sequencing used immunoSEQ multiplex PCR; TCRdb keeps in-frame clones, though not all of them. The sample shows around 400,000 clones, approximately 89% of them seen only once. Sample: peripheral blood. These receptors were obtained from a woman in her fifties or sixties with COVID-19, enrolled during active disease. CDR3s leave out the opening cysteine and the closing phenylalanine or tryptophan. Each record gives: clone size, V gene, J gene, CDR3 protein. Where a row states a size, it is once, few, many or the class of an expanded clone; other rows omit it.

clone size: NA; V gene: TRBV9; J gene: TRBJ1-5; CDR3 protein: ASSASGGGPQH
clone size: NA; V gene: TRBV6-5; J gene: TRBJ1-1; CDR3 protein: ASRGWGEYTEAF
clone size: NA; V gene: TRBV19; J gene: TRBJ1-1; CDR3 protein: ASSIRDRVPEAF
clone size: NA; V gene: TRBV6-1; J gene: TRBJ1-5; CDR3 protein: ASSEATITGSNQPQH
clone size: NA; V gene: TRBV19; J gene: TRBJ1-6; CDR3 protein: ASSTTARSPLH
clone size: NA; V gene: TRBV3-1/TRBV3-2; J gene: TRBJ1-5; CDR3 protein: ASSQQGAQPQH
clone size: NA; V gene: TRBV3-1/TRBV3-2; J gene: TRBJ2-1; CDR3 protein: ASSVDRIIQRGEQF
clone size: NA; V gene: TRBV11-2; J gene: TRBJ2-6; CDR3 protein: ASKRTSGANVLT
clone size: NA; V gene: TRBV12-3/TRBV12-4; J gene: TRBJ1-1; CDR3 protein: ASSLEGGTEAF
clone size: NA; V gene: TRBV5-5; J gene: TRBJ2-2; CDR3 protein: ASSFRTANTGELF
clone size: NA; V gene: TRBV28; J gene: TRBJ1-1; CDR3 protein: ASGQGVAGVLSEAF
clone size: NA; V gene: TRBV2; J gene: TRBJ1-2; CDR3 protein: ASNRDSKKEGYT
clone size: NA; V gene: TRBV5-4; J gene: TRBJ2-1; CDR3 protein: ASSRSNSYNEQF
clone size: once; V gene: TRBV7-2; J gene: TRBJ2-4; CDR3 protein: ASSLGLAKNIQY
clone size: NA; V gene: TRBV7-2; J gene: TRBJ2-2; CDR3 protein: ASSFRHNAGTGELF
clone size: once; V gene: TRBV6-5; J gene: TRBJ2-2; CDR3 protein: ASRDSPGGGELF
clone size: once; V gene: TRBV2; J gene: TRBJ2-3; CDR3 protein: ASSLDRGRDTQY
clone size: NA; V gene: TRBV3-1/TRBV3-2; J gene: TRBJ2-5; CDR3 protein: ASSLSGGQETQY
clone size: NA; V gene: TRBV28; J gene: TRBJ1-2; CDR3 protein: ASSPGQGAHGYT
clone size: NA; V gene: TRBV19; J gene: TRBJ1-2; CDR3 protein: ASTWVGSSNYGYT
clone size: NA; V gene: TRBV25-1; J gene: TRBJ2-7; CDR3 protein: ASGKGRRDRDHEQY
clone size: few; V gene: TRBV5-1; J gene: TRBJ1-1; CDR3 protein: ASSAPTGGLTEAF
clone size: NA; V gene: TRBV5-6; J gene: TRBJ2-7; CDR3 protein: ASSFPTEFSYEQY
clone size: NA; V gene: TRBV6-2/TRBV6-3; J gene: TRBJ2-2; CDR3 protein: ASSYAGIFPGELF
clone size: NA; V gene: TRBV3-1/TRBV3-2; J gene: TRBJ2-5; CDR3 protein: ASSHRRGRGKETQY
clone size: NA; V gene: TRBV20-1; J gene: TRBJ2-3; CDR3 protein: SAGGDTQY
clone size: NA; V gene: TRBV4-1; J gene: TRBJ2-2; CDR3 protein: ASSRPGQGNTGELF
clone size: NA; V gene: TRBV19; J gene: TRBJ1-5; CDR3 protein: ASSDLGTGNQPQH
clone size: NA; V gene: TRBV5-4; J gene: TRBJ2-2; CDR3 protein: ASSSGRGLNTGELF
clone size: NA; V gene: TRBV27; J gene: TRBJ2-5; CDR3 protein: ASSPALGGPQETQY
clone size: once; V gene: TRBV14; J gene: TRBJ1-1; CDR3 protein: ASSLQTGGTEAF
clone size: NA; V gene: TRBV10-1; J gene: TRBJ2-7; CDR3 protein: ASNRDLGNEQY
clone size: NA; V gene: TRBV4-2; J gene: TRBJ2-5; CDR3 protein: ASSQDGGGPKETQY
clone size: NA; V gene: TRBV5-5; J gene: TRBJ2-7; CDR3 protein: ASSLFRTGREQY